The following is a T cell receptor beta chain sequence with its context. Germline V CDR1 and CDR2: SGHRS, YFSETQ. With V trimmed by 9 bases and J by 6 bases, 14 bases remained unmatched. There are 15 residues in the CDR3. The data derive from a study of blood T cell repertoires in COVID-19. Study details: The origin of the acute and convalescent COVID-19 samples was the United States, Italy and Spain. T cells, B-cell-depleted T cells, or PBMCs supplied cDNA or gDNA.

Original methodology: Amplified reference gene primers provided the basis for estimating nucleated cell counts. Clones were sequenced by immunoSEQ multiplex PCR, and TCRdb holds only the in-frame ones, with some missing. V and J calls and clone size are as listed in that table; D and trimming were resolved from the DNA. The sample lists just over 150,000 clones; 65% to 90% were seen once. The sequence was collected from a woman between 50 and 59 years old with acute or convalescent COVID-19. Material for sequencing was peripheral blood. V is TRBV5-1 and J is TRBJ2-3, with 9 bases identical to TRBD2. The CDR3 DNA reads as TGCGCCACCACCAGAGGACTAGCGTTTGCTGATACGCAGTATTTT. This translates into CATTRGLAFADTQYF.